The rows below give T cell receptor beta chains drawn from one sample of a study of radiotherapy plus CTLA-4 blockade in lung cancer. The table came from immunoSEQ multiplex PCR; TCRdb's copy has only in-frame clones and leaves some out. The sample holds approximately 77,000 clones, under 90% seen once. The specimen comprised peripheral blood, sampled from a patient treated with radiotherapy plus ipilimumab. These TCRs come from a human donor with non-small cell lung cancer who had stable disease on radiotherapy plus ipilimumab. Both conserved end residues are part of each CDR3. The order of the fields is CDR3 length, V gene, J gene, CDR3 protein.

14	TRBV28	TRBJ2-7	CASSFSGPAYEQYF
19	TRBV7-8	TRBJ1-3	CASSLEAWAGPTSGNTIYF
12	TRBV2	TRBJ1-2	CASILDRAGYTF
16	TRBV7-6	TRBJ2-3	CASSTTSGGPTDTQYF
14	TRBV18	TRBJ1-5	CASSPNLRNQPQHF
14	TRBV7-9	TRBJ2-5	CASSFRVGQETQYF
13	TRBV2	TRBJ2-7	CASKGGPAYEQYF
13	TRBV15	TRBJ2-3	CATAGQGTDTQYF
13	TRBV27	TRBJ1-6	CASRGDWGSPLHF
14	TRBV27	TRBJ2-1	CASSRRNSYNEQFF
16	TRBV27	TRBJ2-6	CASVGQGGVGANVLTF
12	TRBV13	TRBJ2-7	CASSLGIYEQYF
15	TRBV6-6	TRBJ1-6	CASKVNTGNNSPLHF
14	TRBV5-5	TRBJ1-5	CASSRDRVDQPQHF
17	TRBV7-8	TRBJ2-1	CASSLWREASSYNEQFF
15	TRBV2	TRBJ2-3	CASSVAGSGTDTQYF
14	TRBV6-1	TRBJ1-3	CASTQGAGGNTIYF